Given below is one T cell receptor beta chain in context. The data were obtained in a study of spatial heterogeneity in lung cancer. Germline trimming cut 4 bases from V and 4 bases from J; bases unmatched to any gene: 5. Germline V gene sequence: CDR1 SGHNT, CDR2 YYREEE (reference sequence). The CDR3 is made up of 14 amino acids. TCRdb reanalysed the 5' RACE reads using MiXCR and keeps one entry per CDR3 protein. The top ten hold roughly 22% of the sample, which has tens of thousands of distinct CDR3 sequences, around 19% seen once. Time point noted: blood at routine non-recurrence follow-up after resection.

The specimen comprised PBMCs, sampled at follow-up. The TCR sequence derives from a male donor with early-stage non-small cell lung cancer. The chain has TRBV5-4 and TRBJ2-3; 8 bases agree with TRBD1. As DNA, the CDR3 is TGTGCCAGCAGCACCCGACAGGGGTCAGATACGCAGTATTTT. This codes for CASSTRQGSDTQYF.